This T cell receptor beta chain was identified during a study of neurological immune-mediated disorders. CDR1 is MNHEY and CDR2 is SVGAGI in the germline V gene. V lost 7 bases and J lost 6, with 19 bases in between. The CDR3 runs 15 residues. With 10-nucleotide random UMIs, 5'RACE was used to make the cDNA. TCRdb called the 5' RACE reads again in MiXCR, with one record for every CDR3 protein. Seen here are 36,000 or so distinct CDR3 sequences, 10% observed once, and the top ten hold under 8.5%. This clonotype came up many times. The gene calls are TRBV6-5 and TRBJ1-3; D is unresolved. The clonotype comes from a woman aged 25 to 39 with HTLV-1-associated myelopathy (HAM/TSP). Sequenced: PBMCs. The DNA of the CDR3 is TGTGCCAGCACGCGGACCTCAGAGACTGCAAACACCATATATTTT. Amino acid sequence: CASTRTSETANTIYF.